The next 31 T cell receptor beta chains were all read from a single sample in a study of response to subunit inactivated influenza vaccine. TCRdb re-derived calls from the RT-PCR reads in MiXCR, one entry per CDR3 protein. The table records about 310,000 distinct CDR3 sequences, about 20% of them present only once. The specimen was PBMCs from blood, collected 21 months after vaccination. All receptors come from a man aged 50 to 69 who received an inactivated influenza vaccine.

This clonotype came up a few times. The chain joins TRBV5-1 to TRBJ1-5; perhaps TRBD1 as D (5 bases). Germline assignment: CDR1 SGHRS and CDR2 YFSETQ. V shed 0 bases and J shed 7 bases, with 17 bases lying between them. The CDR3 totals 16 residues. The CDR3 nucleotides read TGCGCCAGCAGCTTGGGGGAAGGGGACGGTAAACAGCCCCAGCATTTT. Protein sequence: CASSLGEGDGKQPQHF.

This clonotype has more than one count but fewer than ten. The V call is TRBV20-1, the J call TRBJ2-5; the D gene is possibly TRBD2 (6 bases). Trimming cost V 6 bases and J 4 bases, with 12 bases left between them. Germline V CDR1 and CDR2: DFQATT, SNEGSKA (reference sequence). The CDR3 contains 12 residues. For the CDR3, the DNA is TGCAGTGCCAAGCGGGTTGGAGAGACCCAGTACTTC. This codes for CSAKRVGETQYF.

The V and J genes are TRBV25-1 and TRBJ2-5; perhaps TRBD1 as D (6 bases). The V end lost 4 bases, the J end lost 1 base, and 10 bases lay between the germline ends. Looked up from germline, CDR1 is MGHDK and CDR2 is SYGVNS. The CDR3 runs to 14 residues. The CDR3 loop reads CASSAYRVQETQYF. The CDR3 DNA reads TGTGCCAGCAGTGCATACAGGGTCCAAGAGACCCAGTACTTC.

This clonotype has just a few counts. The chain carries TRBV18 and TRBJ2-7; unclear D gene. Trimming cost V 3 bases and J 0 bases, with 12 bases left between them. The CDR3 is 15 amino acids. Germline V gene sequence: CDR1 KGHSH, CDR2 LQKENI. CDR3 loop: CASSPAGRPSYEQYF. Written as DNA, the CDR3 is TGTGCCAGCTCACCGGCCGGCAGACCCTCCTACGAGCAGTACTTC.

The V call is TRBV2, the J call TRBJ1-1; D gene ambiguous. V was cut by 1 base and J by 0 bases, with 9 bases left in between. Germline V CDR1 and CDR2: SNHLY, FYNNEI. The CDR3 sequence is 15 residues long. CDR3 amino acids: CASSEGQYMNTEAFF. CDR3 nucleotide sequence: TGTGCCAGCAGTGAAGGTCAGTACATGAACACTGAAGCTTTCTTT. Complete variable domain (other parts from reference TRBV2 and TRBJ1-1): EPEVTQTPSHQVTQMGQEVILRCVPISNHLYFYWYRQILGQKVEFLVSFYNNEISEKSEIFDDQFSVERPDGSNFTLKIRSTKLEDSAMYFCASSEGQYMNTEAFFGQGTRLTVV.

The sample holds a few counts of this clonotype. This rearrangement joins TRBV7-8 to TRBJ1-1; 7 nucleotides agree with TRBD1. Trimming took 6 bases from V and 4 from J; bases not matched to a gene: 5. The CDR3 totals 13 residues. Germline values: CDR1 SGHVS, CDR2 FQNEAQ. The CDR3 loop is CASRETGRTEAFF. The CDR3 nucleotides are TGTGCCAGCAGAGAGACAGGGCGCACTGAAGCTTTCTTT.

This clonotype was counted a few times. The CDR3 sequence: CASSAGGETQYF. CDR3 bases: TGTGCCAGCAGCGCCGGGGGTGAGACCCAGTACTTC. This chain joins TRBV11-2 and TRBJ2-5; possible D gene TRBD2, 6 bases. The CDR3 runs to 12 residues. V lost 5 bases to trimming and J lost 5 bases, with 9 bases between them. Germline V gene sequence: CDR1 SGHAT, CDR2 FQNNGV. Based on the CDR3 plus reference TRBV11-2 and TRBJ2-5, the full variable domain is EAGVAQSPRYKIIEKRQSVAFWCNPISGHATLYWYQQILGQGPKLLIQFQNNGVVDDSQLPKDRFSAERLKGVDSTLKIQPAKLEDSAVYLCASSAGGETQYFGPGTRLLVL.

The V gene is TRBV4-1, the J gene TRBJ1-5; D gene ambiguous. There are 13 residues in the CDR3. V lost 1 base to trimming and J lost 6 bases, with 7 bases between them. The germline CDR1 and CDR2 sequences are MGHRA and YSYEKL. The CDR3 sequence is CASSQAGSQPQHF. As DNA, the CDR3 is TGCGCCAGCAGCCAAGCCGGCAGTCAGCCCCAGCATTTT.

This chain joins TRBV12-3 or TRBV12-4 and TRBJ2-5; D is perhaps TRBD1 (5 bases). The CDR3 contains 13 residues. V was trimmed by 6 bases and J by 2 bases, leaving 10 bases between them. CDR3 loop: CASRTHRQETQYF. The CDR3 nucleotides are TGTGCCAGCAGGACCCACAGGCAAGAGACCCAGTACTTC.

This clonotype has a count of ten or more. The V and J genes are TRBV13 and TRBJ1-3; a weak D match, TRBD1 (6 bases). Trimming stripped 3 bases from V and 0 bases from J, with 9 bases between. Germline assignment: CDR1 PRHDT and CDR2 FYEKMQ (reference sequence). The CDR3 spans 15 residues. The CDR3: CASSFDRSSGNTIYF. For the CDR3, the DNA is TGTGCCAGCAGCTTCGACAGGTCCTCTGGAAACACCATATATTTT.

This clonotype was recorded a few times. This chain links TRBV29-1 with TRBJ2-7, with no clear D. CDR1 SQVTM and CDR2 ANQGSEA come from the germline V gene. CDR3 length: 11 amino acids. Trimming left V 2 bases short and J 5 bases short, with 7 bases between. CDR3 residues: CSVEYMDEQYF. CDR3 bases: TGCAGCGTTGAATATATGGACGAGCAGTACTTC.

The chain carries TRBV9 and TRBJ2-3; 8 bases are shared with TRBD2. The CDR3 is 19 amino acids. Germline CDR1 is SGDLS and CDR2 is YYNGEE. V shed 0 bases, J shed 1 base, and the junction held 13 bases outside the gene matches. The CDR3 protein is CASSVVGLSGRGGTDTQYF. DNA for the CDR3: TGTGCCAGCAGCGTAGTCGGTCTGAGTGGGCGGGGGGGCACAGATACGCAGTATTTT.

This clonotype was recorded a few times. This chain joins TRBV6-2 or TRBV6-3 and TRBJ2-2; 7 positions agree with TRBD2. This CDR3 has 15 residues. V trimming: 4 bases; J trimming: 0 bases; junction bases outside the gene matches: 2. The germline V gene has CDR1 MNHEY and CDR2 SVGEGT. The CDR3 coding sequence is TGTGCCAGCAGTTTCCTAGCGGCGAACACCGGGGAGCTGTTTTTT. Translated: CASSFLAANTGELFF.

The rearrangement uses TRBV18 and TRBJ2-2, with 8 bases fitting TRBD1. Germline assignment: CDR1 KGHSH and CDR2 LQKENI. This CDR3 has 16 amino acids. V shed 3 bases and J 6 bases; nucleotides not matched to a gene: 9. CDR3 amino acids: CASSPPGQGSSGELFF. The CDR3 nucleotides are TGTGCCAGCTCACCGCCAGGACAGGGTTCATCCGGGGAGCTGTTTTTT.

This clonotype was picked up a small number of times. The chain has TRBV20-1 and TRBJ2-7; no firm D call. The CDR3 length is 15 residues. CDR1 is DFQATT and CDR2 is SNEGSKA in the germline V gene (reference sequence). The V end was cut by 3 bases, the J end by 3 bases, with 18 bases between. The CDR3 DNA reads TGCAGTGCTAGCGCTGACTTCGGTTCCCACTACGAGCAGTACTTC. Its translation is CSASADFGSHYEQYF.

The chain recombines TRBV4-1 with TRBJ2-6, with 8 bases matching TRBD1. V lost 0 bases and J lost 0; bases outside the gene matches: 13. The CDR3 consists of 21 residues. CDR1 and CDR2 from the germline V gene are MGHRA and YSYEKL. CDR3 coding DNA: TGCGCCAGCAGCCAAGATCTCGACAGGGGCATATCTGGCTCTGGGGCCAACGTCCTGACTTTC. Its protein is CASSQDLDRGISGSGANVLTF.

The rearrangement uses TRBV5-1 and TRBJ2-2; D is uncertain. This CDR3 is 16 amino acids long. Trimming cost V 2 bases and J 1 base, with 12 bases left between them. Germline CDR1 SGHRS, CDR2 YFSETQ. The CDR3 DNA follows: TGCGCCAGCAGCTTTAATTTCCAGAGGAACACCGGGGAGCTGTTTTTT. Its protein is CASSFNFQRNTGELFF.

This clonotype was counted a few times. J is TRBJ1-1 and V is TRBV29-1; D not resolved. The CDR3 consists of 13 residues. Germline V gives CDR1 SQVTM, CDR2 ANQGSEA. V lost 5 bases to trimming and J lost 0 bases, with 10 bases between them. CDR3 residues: CSVSLKMNTEAFF. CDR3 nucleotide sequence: TGCAGCGTTTCTCTCAAGATGAACACTGAAGCTTTCTTT.

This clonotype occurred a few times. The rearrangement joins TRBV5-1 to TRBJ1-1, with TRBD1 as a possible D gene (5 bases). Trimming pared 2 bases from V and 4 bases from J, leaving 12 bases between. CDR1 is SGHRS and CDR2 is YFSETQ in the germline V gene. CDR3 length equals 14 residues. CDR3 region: CASSFVGDRTEAFF. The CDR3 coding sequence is TGCGCCAGCAGCTTTGTGGGGGATCGCACTGAAGCTTTCTTT. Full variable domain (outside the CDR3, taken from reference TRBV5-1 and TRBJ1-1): KAGVTQTPRYLIKTRGQQVTLSCSPISGHRSVSWYQQTPGQGLQFLFEYFSETQRNKGNFPGRFSGRQFSNSRSEMNVSTLELGDSALYLCASSFVGDRTEAFFGQGTRLTVV.

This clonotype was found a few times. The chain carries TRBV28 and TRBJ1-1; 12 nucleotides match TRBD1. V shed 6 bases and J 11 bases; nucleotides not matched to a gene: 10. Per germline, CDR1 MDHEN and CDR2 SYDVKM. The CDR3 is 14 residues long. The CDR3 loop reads CASSRDRGLNGAFF. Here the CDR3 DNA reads TGTGCCAGCAGCAGGGACAGGGGGCTGAATGGGGCTTTCTTT.

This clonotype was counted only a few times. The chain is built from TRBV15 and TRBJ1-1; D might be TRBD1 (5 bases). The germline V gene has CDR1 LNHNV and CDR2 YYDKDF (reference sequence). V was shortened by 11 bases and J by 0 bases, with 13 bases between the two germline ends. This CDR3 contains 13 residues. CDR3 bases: TGTGCCGCCAAGGGGCGACTGAACACTGAAGCTTTCTTT. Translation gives CAAKGRLNTEAFF.

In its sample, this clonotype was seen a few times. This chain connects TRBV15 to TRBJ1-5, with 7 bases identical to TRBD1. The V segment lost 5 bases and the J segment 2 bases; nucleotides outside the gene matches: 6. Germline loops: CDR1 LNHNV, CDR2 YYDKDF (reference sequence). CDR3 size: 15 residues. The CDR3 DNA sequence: TGTGCCACCAGCTCTCGTACAGGGGGCAATCAGCCCCAGCATTTT. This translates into CATSSRTGGNQPQHF.

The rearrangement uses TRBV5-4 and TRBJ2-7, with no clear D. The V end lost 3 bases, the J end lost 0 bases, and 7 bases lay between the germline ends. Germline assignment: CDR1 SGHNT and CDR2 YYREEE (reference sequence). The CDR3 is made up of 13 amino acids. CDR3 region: CASSSPSSYEQYF. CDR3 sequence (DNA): TGTGCCAGCAGCTCCCCGAGCTCCTACGAGCAGTACTTC.

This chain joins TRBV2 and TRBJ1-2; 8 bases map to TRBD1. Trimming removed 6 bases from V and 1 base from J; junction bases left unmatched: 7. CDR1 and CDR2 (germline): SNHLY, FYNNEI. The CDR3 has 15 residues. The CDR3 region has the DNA TGTGCCAGCAGCCTTGGGACAGGAATTAACTATGGCTACACCTTC. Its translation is CASSLGTGINYGYTF.

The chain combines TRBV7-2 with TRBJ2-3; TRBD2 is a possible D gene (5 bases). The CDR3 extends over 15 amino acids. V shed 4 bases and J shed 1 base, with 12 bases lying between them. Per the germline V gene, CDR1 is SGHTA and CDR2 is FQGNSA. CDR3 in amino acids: CASSYAGVGTDTQYF. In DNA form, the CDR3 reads TGTGCCAGCAGCTACGCCGGGGTGGGCACAGATACGCAGTATTTT.

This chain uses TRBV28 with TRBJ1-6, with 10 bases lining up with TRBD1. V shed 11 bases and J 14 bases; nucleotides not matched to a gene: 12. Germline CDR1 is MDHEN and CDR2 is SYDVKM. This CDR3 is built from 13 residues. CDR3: CAGWDRGSSALHF. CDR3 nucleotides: TGTGCCGGGTGGGACAGGGGCAGCTCGGCCCTCCACTTT.

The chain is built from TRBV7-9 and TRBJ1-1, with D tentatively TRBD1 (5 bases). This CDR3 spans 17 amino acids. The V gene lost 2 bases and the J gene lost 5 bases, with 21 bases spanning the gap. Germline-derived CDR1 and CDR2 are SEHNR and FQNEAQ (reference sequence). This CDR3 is CASSLPPRGVDGTEAFF. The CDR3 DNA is TGTGCCAGCAGCTTACCTCCACGGGGGGTAGATGGTACTGAAGCTTTCTTT. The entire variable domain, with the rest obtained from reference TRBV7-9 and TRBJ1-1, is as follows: DTGVSQNPRHKITKRGQNVTFRCDPISEHNRLYWYRQTLGQGPEFLTYFQNEAQLEKSRLLSDRFSAERPKGSFSTLEIQRTEQGDSAMYLCASSLPPRGVDGTEAFFGQGTRLTVV.

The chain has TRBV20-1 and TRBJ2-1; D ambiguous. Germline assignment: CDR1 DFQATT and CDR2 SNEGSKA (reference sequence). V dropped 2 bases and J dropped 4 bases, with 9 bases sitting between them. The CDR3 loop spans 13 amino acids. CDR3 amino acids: CSARYPNYNEQFF. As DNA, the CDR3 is TGCAGTGCTAGATACCCTAATTACAATGAGCAGTTCTTC.

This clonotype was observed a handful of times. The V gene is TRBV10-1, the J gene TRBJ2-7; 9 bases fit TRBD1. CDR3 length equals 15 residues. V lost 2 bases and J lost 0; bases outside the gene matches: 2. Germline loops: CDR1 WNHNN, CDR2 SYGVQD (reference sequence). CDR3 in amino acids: CASSEGQGNSYEQYF. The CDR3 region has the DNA TGCGCCAGCAGTGAGGGACAGGGGAACTCCTACGAGCAGTACTTC.

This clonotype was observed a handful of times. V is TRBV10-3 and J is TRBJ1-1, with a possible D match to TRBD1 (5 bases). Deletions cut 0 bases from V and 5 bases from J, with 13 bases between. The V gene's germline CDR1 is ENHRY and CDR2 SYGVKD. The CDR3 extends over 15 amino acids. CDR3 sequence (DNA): TGTGCCATCAGTGAGTCGGCCCAGGGAAATACTGAAGCTTTCTTT. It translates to CAISESAQGNTEAFF.

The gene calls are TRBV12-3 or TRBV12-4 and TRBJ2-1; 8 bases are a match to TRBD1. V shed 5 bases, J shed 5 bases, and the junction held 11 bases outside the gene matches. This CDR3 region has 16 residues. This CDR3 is CASSPGTGLRDNEQFF. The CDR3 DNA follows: TGTGCCAGCAGTCCCGGGACAGGCCTCAGGGACAATGAGCAGTTCTTC.